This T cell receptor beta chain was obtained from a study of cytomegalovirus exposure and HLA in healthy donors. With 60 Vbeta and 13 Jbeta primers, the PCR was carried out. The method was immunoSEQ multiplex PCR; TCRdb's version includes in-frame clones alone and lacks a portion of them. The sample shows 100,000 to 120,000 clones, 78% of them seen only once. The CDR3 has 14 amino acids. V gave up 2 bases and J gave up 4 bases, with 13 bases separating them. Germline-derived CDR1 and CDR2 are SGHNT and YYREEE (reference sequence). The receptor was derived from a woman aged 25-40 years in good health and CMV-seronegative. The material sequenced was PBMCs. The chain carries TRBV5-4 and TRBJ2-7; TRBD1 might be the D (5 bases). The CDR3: CASSLYDRPYEQYF. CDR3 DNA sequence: TGTGCCAGCAGCTTATACGACAGACCTTACGAGCAGTACTTC.